Below are 25 T cell receptor beta chains sequenced from a single sample in a study of blood T cells in healthy people across ages. Using a J-beta primer mix together with a sample-barcoded 5' primer, a second PCR was run for about 6 to 12 cycles. MiXCR, run by TCRdb on the 5' RACE reads, gives a single entry per CDR3 protein. The sample lists around 800,000 distinct CDR3 sequences; less than 70% were seen once. The specimen was blood. The receptors here all came from a man older than 75 in good health.

This clonotype was seen a few times. Here the CDR3 DNA reads TGCGCCAGCAGCTTGGACGGCAACTACGAGCAGTACTTC. It translates to CASSLDGNYEQYF. This chain links TRBV5-1 with TRBJ2-7; no firm D call. Per germline, CDR1 SGHRS and CDR2 YFSETQ. Between the trimmed V and J ends, which lost 0 bases and 3 bases, there was a span of 7 bases. The CDR3 is 13 amino acids.

This clonotype was seen a few times. The genes are TRBV12-3 or TRBV12-4 and TRBJ2-1; 13 bases fit TRBD2. V trimming: 5 bases; J trimming: 6 bases; junction bases outside the gene matches: 16. CDR3 length equals 19 residues. For the CDR3, the DNA is TGTGCCAGCAGTCGCCGACTAGCGGGAGGTGCAGGACCCGGCAATGAGCAGTTCTTC. Protein sequence: CASSRRLAGGAGPGNEQFF.

The chain joins TRBV2 to TRBJ1-5; D gene ambiguous. There are 12 residues in the CDR3. Trimming removed 7 bases at V and 5 bases at J, with 9 bases between. The V gene's germline CDR1 is SNHLY and CDR2 FYNNEI. CDR3 nucleotides: TGTGCCAGCACTATTCAGGATCAGCCCCAGCATTTT. Its protein is CASTIQDQPQHF.

This sequence joins TRBV6-6 and TRBJ2-7; D may be TRBD1 (5 bases). There are 14 residues in the CDR3. Germline CDR1 is MNHNY and CDR2 is SVGAGI (reference sequence). The germline V and J ends were trimmed by 5 bases and 6 bases, with 17 bases remaining between them. CDR3 sequence (DNA): TGTGCCAGCAGTCCCAGTTTGTCAGGGCGCGAGCAGTACTTC. Its protein product is CASSPSLSGREQYF.

This clonotype has a handful of counts. V usage is TRBV20-1 and J usage is TRBJ2-1; TRBD2 agrees at 10 bases. The junction had 6 bases not matched to a gene; V was cut back by 2 bases and J by 8 bases. CDR3 size: 14 residues. The germline V gene has CDR1 DFQATT and CDR2 SNEGSKA (reference sequence). The CDR3 bases are TGCAGTGCTAGAACTAGCGGGAAATCCTATGAGCAGTTCTTC. Translated: CSARTSGKSYEQFF.

The V and J genes are TRBV24-1 and TRBJ2-3; 9 bases are shared with TRBD2. Per germline, CDR1 KGHDR and CDR2 SFDVKD. This CDR3 is built from 16 residues. J gave up 6 bases and V 2 bases, and 8 bases lay outside the gene matches. The CDR3 DNA follows: TGTGCCACCAGTGATTCGGGTAGCGGGAGACGGGATACGCAGTATTTT. Residues: CATSDSGSGRRDTQYF.

The gene calls are TRBV27 and TRBJ2-3, with 9 positions matching TRBD2. The CDR3 length is 19 residues. Trimming at V came to 5 bases and at J to 14 bases, leaving 29 bases not matched to a gene. The germline V gene encodes CDR1 MNHEY and CDR2 SMNVEV (reference sequence). The CDR3 is CASSPPPGAGGPHSRYAYF. In DNA form, the CDR3 reads TGTGCCAGCAGTCCCCCGCCCGGGGCGGGAGGGCCACATTCAAGATACGCGTATTTT.

The J gene is TRBJ2-7, the V gene TRBV18; 7 nucleotides agree with TRBD2. V lost 2 bases and J lost 4; bases outside the gene matches: 11. This CDR3 spans 16 amino acids. Germline V gene data show CDR1 as KGHSH and CDR2 as LQKENI. Here the CDR3 reads CASSPKRGRGAYEQYF. Here the CDR3 DNA reads TGTGCCAGCTCACCAAAGCGCGGGAGAGGGGCGTACGAGCAGTACTTC.

The chain recombines TRBV9 with TRBJ2-7; TRBD2 agrees at 7 bases. Germline V gene sequence: CDR1 SGDLS, CDR2 YYNGEE. J gave up 4 bases and V 0 bases, and 10 bases lay outside the gene matches. The CDR3 length is 16 residues. CDR3 residues: CASSVDGGSGAYEQYF. The CDR3 coding sequence is TGTGCCAGCAGCGTAGACGGCGGGAGTGGGGCTTACGAGCAGTACTTC.

The chain is built from TRBV12-3 or TRBV12-4 and TRBJ2-7; D is uncertain. V shed 6 bases and J shed 2 bases, with 14 bases lying between them. The CDR3 totals 14 residues. Here the CDR3 reads CASSSRGVTYEQYF. CDR3 bases: TGTGCCAGCAGCTCTAGAGGAGTTACCTACGAGCAGTACTTC.

This clonotype has just a few counts. The CDR3 loop is CATQRASGSYEQYF. In DNA form, the CDR3 reads TGTGCCACCCAAAGGGCTAGCGGCTCCTACGAGCAGTACTTC. The chain is built from TRBV28 and TRBJ2-7; 7 bases align to TRBD2. The CDR3 covers 14 residues. Germline CDR1 and CDR2: MDHEN and SYDVKM. After removal of 10 bases from V and 0 bases from J, the junction contained 9 bases not matched to a gene.

This clonotype was detected a few times. This chain uses TRBV20-1 with TRBJ2-1, with TRBD1 identical over 9 bases. The CDR3 contains 13 residues. After removal of 3 bases from V and 7 bases from J, the junction contained 4 bases not matched to a gene. CDR1 and CDR2 from the germline V gene are DFQATT and SNEGSKA (reference sequence). The CDR3 bases are TGCAGTGCTAGGGGACAGGGCGGGAATGAGCAGTTCTTC. Encoded protein: CSARGQGGNEQFF.

Points on this clonotype: An end of the junction differs from the germline gene, which may be a read error. V usage is TRBV9 and J usage is TRBJ2-5; D unclear. This CDR3 is 12 amino acids long. Germline CDR1 SGDLS, CDR2 YYNGEE. CDR3 nucleotides: TGTGCCAGCAGCTCGATCGGAGAGGCCCAGTACTTC. Its protein is CASSSIGEAQYF.

This clonotype appeared a few times. The chain carries TRBV13 and TRBJ2-7; 10 bases fit TRBD1. V lost 5 bases and J lost 2; bases outside the gene matches: 9. Germline V gene lookup returns CDR1 PRHDT and CDR2 FYEKMQ (reference sequence). This CDR3 is built from 16 residues. CDR3 coding DNA: TGTGCCAGCAGCGGCCAGAGCGGGACAGGGGCCTACGAGCAGTACTTC. Protein sequence: CASSGQSGTGAYEQYF.

This chain joins TRBV2 and TRBJ2-7; D is unresolved. The CDR3 has 11 residues. V was trimmed by 4 bases and J by 4 bases, leaving 5 bases between them. CDR1 is SNHLY, CDR2 FYNNEI, per germline. The CDR3 protein is CASSAQYEQYF. The CDR3 coding sequence is TGTGCCAGCAGTGCTCAATACGAGCAGTACTTC.

This sequence joins TRBV10-2 and TRBJ2-7, with 7 bases fitting TRBD1. Trimming removed 6 bases from V and 9 bases from J; junction bases left unmatched: 5. Germline-derived CDR1 and CDR2 are WSHSY and SAAADI. The CDR3 contains 11 residues. In DNA form, the CDR3 reads TGCGCCAGCAGGGAAGGACAGGTGCAGTACTTC. Translated: CASREGQVQYF.

This clonotype was observed a handful of times. The chain is built from TRBV7-2 and TRBJ2-3; TRBD2 matches 10 bases. V was pared by 1 base and J by 14 bases, with 15 bases of the junction left unmatched. Germline CDR1 is SGHTA and CDR2 is FQGNSA. The CDR3 is 16 amino acids. For the CDR3, the DNA is TGTGCCAGCAGCTTAGGAAGCGGGAGGGGAGGGAGATACGCGTATTTT. Residues: CASSLGSGRGGRYAYF. The full variable domain, completed using reference TRBV7-2 and TRBJ2-3, is GAGVSQSPSNKVTEKGKDVELRCDPISGHTALYWYRQSLGQGLEFLIYFQGNSAPDKSGLPSDRFSAERTGGSVSTLTIQRTQQEDSAVYLCASSLGSGRGGRYAYFGPGTRLTVL.

The gene calls are TRBV11-2 and TRBJ1-2; D ambiguous. The V gene's germline CDR1 is SGHAT and CDR2 FQNNGV. The CDR3 is 14 amino acids. The V end was cut by 2 bases, the J end by 0 bases, with 7 bases between. The CDR3 DNA follows: TGTGCCAGCAGCTTATCGGAAGCTAACTATGGCTACACCTTC. It yields the protein CASSLSEANYGYTF.

The V gene is TRBV6-1, the J gene TRBJ1-5; TRBD1 aligns across 7 bases. CDR1 MNHNS and CDR2 SASEGT come from the germline V gene. The CDR3 runs 16 residues. J gave up 3 bases and V 5 bases, and 10 bases lay outside the gene matches. The CDR3 nucleotides are TGTGCCAGCAGTAAGGAGCGACAGGGCTTCAATCAGCCCCAGCATTTT. Protein sequence: CASSKERQGFNQPQHF.

This clonotype has only a few counts. This chain connects TRBV25-1 to TRBJ1-2, with TRBD1 matching 7 bases. Germline V gene lookup returns CDR1 MGHDK and CDR2 SYGVNS. The CDR3 extends over 14 amino acids. J gave up 7 bases and V 8 bases, and 13 bases lay outside the gene matches. The CDR3 protein is CASSRGQESSGYTF. CDR3 nucleotides: TGTGCCAGCTCCCGAGGACAGGAGAGCAGTGGCTACACCTTC.

V usage is TRBV4-1 and J usage is TRBJ2-7; D tentatively fits TRBD1 or TRBD2 (5 bases each). The J call may be wrong; the DNA end is better matched by TRBJ2-5. CDR3 length: 16 residues. Germline V gene data show CDR1 as MGHRA and CDR2 as YSYEKL. The CDR3 sequence: CASSPGRRRDKETQYF. In DNA, the CDR3 is TGCGCCAGCAGCCCGGGGCGGCGGAGAGACAAGGAGACCCAGTACTTC.

The V and J genes are TRBV5-1 and TRBJ2-5; 11 positions agree with TRBD2. Trimming removed 4 bases from V and 4 bases from J; junction bases left unmatched: 9. Germline loops: CDR1 SGHRS, CDR2 YFSETQ. The CDR3 length is 16 residues. CDR3 in amino acids: CASSPPTSGISETQYF. CDR3 in DNA: TGCGCCAGCAGCCCGCCGACTAGCGGGATCTCAGAGACCCAGTACTTC. Supplemented by reference TRBV5-1 and TRBJ2-5, the full variable domain reads KAGVTQTPRYLIKTRGQQVTLSCSPISGHRSVSWYQQTPGQGLQFLFEYFSETQRNKGNFPGRFSGRQFSNSRSEMNVSTLELGDSALYLCASSPPTSGISETQYFGPGTRLLVL.

V usage is TRBV21-1 and J usage is TRBJ2-7; the table names TRBD1, a call not compared with the DNA. TRBV21-1 is flagged as a pseudogene. CDR3 size: 15 residues. The CDR3 DNA sequence: TGTGCCAGCAGCCGACCGGGGGACAGCTCCTACGAGCAGTACTTC. Its translation is CASSRPGDSSYEQYF.

The rearrangement links TRBV28 to TRBJ2-2; D tentatively fits TRBD1 or TRBD2 (6 bases each). The germline V gene encodes CDR1 MDHEN and CDR2 SYDVKM. The ends were cut back, 1 base at V and 4 bases at J, with 10 bases in the middle. The CDR3 spans 15 residues. The CDR3 sequence: CASSLSTGATGELFF. The CDR3 coding sequence is TGTGCCAGCAGTTTATCGACGGGGGCCACCGGGGAGCTGTTTTTT.

V gene TRBV28 combines with J gene TRBJ2-3; D not certain. Germline V CDR1 and CDR2: MDHEN, SYDVKM. V dropped 10 bases and J dropped 0 bases, with 14 bases sitting between them. The CDR3 runs to 14 residues. CDR3 nucleotides: TGTGCCACCTCCCCAGGACCTAGCACAGATACGCAGTATTTT. Translated, it gives CATSPGPSTDTQYF. The full variable domain, in which reference TRBV28 and TRBJ2-3 provide the parts outside the CDR3, is DVKVTQSSRYLVKRTGEKVFLECVQDMDHENMFWYRQDPGLGLRLIYFSYDVKMKEKGDIPEGYSVSREKKERFSLILESASTNQTSMYLCATSPGPSTDTQYFGPGTRLTVL.